This T cell receptor beta chain was found in a study of response to subunit inactivated influenza vaccine. The study, taken as a whole, reports: There was a suggestion from the authors that each seasonal influenza vaccination recruits few new T cells.

MiXCR, applied by TCRdb to the RT-PCR reads, yields one record per CDR3 protein. The sample holds under 550,000 distinct CDR3 sequences, 6.5% to 8% seen once. Germline CDR1 and CDR2: SGHRS and YFSETQ. The CDR3 sequence is 14 residues long. With 3 bases removed from V and 7 bases from J, the gap between germline ends came to 13 bases. As regards this clonotype: The antigen remains undetermined.

The gene calls are TRBV5-1 and TRBJ2-2, with D maybe TRBD2 (5 bases). The sequenced sample was PBMCs from blood, obtained around 25 months after vaccination. The receptor comes from a man aged 50 to 69 who received an inactivated influenza vaccine. CDR3 loop: CASSSGPRGGELFF. In DNA, the CDR3 is TGCGCCAGCAGCTCTGGGCCCCGGGGCGGGGAGCTGTTTTTT. Full variable domain (outside the CDR3, taken from reference TRBV5-1 and TRBJ2-2): KAGVTQTPRYLIKTRGQQVTLSCSPISGHRSVSWYQQTPGQGLQFLFEYFSETQRNKGNFPGRFSGRQFSNSRSEMNVSTLELGDSALYLCASSSGPRGGELFFGEGSRLTVL.